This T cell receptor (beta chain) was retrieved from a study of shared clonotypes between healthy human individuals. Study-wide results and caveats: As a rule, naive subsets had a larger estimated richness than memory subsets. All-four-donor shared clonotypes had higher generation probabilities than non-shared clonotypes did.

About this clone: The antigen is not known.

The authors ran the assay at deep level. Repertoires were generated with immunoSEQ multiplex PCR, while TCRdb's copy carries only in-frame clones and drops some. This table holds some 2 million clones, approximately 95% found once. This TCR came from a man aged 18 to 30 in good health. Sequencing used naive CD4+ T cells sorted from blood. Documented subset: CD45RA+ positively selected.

The CDR3 DNA is TGTGCCAGCAGTTTCCCCAATCCTAGCGGGGACAATGAGCAGTTCTTC. This translates into CASSFPNPSGDNEQFF. This chain joins TRBV28 and TRBJ2-1; 9 nucleotides match TRBD2. V gave up 3 bases and J gave up 5 bases; unmatched junction bases: 8. Germline CDR1 MDHEN, CDR2 SYDVKM. The CDR3 contains 16 residues.